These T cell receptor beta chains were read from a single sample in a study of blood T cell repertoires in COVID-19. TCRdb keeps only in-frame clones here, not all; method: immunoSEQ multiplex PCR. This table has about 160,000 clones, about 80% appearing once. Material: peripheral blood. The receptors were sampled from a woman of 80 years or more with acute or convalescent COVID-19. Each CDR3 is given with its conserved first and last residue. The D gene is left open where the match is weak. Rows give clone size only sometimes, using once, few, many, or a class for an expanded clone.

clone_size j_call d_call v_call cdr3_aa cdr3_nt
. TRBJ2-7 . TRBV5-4 CASSRGPTSEQYF TGTGCCAGCAGCCGTGGGCCTACCTCTGAGCAGTACTTC
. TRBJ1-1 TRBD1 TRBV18 CASFQRGQMNTEAFF TGTGCCAGCTTCCAAAGGGGACAGATGAACACTGAAGCTTTCTTT
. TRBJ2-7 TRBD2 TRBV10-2 CASSLAGSSYEQYF TGCGCCAGCAGTTTAGCGGGATCTAGCTACGAGCAGTACTTC
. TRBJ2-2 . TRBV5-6 CASSSGTRGWNTGELFF TGTGCCAGCAGTTCCGGCACAAGGGGCTGGAACACCGGGGAGCTGTTTTTT
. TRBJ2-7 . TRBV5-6 CASSLARGTQQYF TGTGCCAGCAGCTTGGCCCGGGGGACTCAGCAGTACTTC
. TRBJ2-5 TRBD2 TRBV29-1 CSVYSGSGTQYF TGCAGCGTTTATAGCGGGAGTGGGACCCAGTACTTC
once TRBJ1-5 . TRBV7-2 CATRRDVEGQPQHF TGTGCCACTCGACGGGACGTGGAGGGTCAGCCCCAGCATTTT
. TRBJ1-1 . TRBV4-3 CASSLGTENTEAFF TGCGCCAGCAGTCTCGGAACAGAGAACACTGAAGCTTTCTTT
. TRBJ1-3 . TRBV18 CASSPPGGPGNTIYF TGTGCCAGCTCACCACCGGGGGGGCCCGGAAACACCATATATTTT
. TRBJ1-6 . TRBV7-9 CASSFATGIVHSPLHF TGTGCCAGCAGCTTCGCGACGGGGATTGTGCATTCACCCCTCCACTTT
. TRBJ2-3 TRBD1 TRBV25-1 CASQGATPDTQYF TGTGCCTCCCAGGGGGCTACCCCAGATACGCAGTATTTT
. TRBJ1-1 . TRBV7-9 CASSLLRGAEAFF TGTGCCAGCAGCTTACTCAGGGGTGCTGAAGCTTTCTTT
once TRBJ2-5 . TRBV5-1 CASSHTPLGAETQYF TGCGCCAGCAGCCACACACCGCTAGGGGCGGAGACCCAGTACTTC
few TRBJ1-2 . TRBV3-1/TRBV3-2 CASSQDAGNGYTF TGTGCCAGCAGCCAAGACGCAGGAAATGGCTACACCTTC
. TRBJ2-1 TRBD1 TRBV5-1 CASSLGTGDNEQFF TGCGCCAGCAGCTTAGGGACAGGGGACAATGAGCAGTTCTTC
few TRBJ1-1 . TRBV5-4 CASSRAGNTEAFF TGTGCCAGCAGCCGAGCGGGGAACACTGAAGCTTTCTTT
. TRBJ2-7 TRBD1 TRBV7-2 CASSLGGAGQGRSEQYF TGTGCCAGCAGCTTAGGGGGCGCGGGACAGGGAAGGAGCGAGCAGTACTTC
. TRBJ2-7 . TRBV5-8 CASSVRDFLPYEQYF TGTGCCAGCAGCGTTCGGGACTTTCTTCCCTACGAGCAGTACTTC
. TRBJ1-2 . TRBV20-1 CSASAGVGNYGYTF TGCAGTGCTAGTGCAGGGGTGGGTAACTATGGCTACACCTTC
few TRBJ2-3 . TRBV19 CASSGLESSTDTQYF TGTGCCAGTAGTGGTCTAGAGAGTTCCACAGATACGCAGTATTTT
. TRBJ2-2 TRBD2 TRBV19 CASSMSTSEAGELFF TGTGCCAGTAGTATGTCGACTAGCGAGGCCGGGGAGCTGTTTTTT
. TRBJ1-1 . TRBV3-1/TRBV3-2 CASKSTGGEAFF TGTGCCAGCAAGAGCACGGGGGGTGAAGCTTTCTTT
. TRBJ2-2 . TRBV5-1 CASSPLTGSGELFF TGCGCCAGCAGCCCACTCACAGGGTCCGGGGAGCTGTTTTTT
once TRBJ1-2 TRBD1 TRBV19 CASTPDRGRRGHTF TGTGCCAGTACCCCTGACAGGGGGCGCAGAGGCCACACCTTC
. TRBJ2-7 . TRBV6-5 CASRLIYEQYF TGTGCCAGCAGATTAATCTACGAGCAGTACTTC
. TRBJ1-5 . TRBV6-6 CASSYPESNQPQHF TGTGCCAGCAGTTACCCGGAGTCCAATCAGCCCCAGCATTTT
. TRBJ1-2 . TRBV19 CAAGVGYTF TGTGCGGCGGGTGTAGGCTACACCTTC
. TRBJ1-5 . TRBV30 CAWSLKRQYNQPQHF TGTGCCTGGAGCCTAAAACGACAGTACAATCAGCCCCAGCATTTT
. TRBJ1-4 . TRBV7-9 CASSRGDWDEKLFF TGTGCCAGCAGCCGGGGGGACTGGGATGAAAAACTGTTTTTT
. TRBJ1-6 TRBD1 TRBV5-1 CASSTGTGENSPLHF TGCGCCAGCAGCACCGGGACAGGGGAAAATTCACCCCTCCACTTT
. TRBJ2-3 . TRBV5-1 CASSRTRDTQYF TGCGCCAGCAGCAGAACGAGGGATACGCAGTATTTT
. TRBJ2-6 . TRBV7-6 CASSRQSGSGANVLTF TGTGCCAGCAGCCGGCAGTCAGGGTCTGGGGCCAACGTCCTGACTTTC
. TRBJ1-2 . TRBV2 CASTEFRDLPYGYTF TGTGCCAGCACTGAGTTCCGGGACTTACCCTATGGCTACACCTTC
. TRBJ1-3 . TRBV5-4 CASSSGGIAGNTIYF TGTGCCAGCAGCTCGGGGGGGATTGCCGGAAACACCATATATTTT
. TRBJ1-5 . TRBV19 CASSPDSNQPQHF TGTGCCAGTAGTCCAGATAGCAATCAGCCCCAGCATTTT
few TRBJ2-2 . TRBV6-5 CASGGIDDTGELFF TGTGCCAGCGGGGGGATAGACGACACCGGGGAGCTGTTTTTT